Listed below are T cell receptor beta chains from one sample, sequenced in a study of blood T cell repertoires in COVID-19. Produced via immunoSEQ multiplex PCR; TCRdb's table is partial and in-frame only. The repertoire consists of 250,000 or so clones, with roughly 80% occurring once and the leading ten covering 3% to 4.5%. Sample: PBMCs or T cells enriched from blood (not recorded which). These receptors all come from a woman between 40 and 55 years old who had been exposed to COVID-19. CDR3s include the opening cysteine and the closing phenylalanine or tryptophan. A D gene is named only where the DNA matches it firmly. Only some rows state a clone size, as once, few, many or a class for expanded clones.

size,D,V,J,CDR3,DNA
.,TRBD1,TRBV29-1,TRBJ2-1,CSVDGTELHNEQFF,TGCAGCGTTGACGGGACAGAGCTACACAATGAGCAGTTCTTC
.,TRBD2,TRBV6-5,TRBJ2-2,CASGSRGGYDTGELFF,TGTGCCAGCGGTTCTCGCGGGGGTTATGACACCGGGGAGCTGTTTTTT
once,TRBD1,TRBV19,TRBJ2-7,CASKAGTGISYEQYF,TGTGCCAGTAAAGCCGGGACAGGGATCTCCTACGAGCAGTACTTC
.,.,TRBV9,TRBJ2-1,CASSVESLEYNEQFF,TGTGCCAGCAGCGTAGAGTCCTTGGAGTACAATGAGCAGTTCTTC
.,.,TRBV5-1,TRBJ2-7,CASSPIYEQYF,TGCGCCAGCAGCCCCATCTACGAGCAGTACTTC
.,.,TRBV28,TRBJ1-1,CASNKGTSVYTEAFF,TGTGCCAGCAATAAAGGGACATCCGTCTACACTGAAGCTTTCTTT
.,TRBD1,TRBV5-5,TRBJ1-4,CASSPTGQGIEKLFF,TGTGCCAGCAGTCCTACGGGACAGGGGATTGAAAAACTGTTTTTT
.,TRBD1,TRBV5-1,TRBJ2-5,CASSIQGVQQETQYF,TGCGCCAGCAGCATTCAGGGGGTCCAACAAGAGACCCAGTACTTC
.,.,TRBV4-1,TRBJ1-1,CASIGRGGTEAFF,TGCGCCAGCATCGGGAGGGGAGGCACTGAAGCTTTCTTT
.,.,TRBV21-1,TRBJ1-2,CASSTRTANYGYTF,TGTGCCAGCAGCACACGGACAGCTAACTATGGCTACACCTTC
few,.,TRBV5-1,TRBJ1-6,CASSLGSQGDSPLHF,TGCGCCAGCAGCTTGGGTAGCCAGGGCGATTCACCCCTCCACTTT
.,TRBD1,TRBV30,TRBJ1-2,CALRSADRSKDDDGYTF,TGTGCCCTTCGCAGCGCGGACAGGTCTAAGGACGATGATGGCTACACCTTC
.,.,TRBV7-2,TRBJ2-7,CASSLAVSVGATYEQYF,TGTGCCAGCAGCTTAGCGGTCTCTGTGGGGGCGACCTACGAGCAGTACTTC
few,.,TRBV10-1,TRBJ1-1,CATQCLRVTEAFF,TGCGCCACTCAATGCCTCCGGGTCACTGAAGCTTTCTTT
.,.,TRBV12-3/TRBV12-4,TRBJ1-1,CASSDHRNTEAFF,TGTGCCAGCAGTGATCACAGAAACACTGAAGCTTTCTTT
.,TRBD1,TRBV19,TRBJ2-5,CASSTQGQLKETQYF,TGTGCCAGTAGTACTCAGGGACAGCTTAAAGAGACCCAGTACTTC
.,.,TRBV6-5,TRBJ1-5,CASSTPGNNQPQHF,TGTGCCAGCAGCACCCCAGGGAACAATCAGCCCCAGCATTTT
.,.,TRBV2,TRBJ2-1,CASSGLGGHNEQFF,TGTGCCAGCAGTGGGCTCGGGGGACACAATGAGCAGTTCTTC
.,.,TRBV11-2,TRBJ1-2,CASRGPGNYGYTF,TGTGCCAGCAGGGGCCCTGGTAACTATGGCTACACCTTC
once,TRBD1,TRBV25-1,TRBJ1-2,CATRGGQNYGYTF,TGTGCCACCCGGGGGGGACAGAACTATGGCTACACCTTC
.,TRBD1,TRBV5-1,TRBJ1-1,CASSLRQGPEGAEAFF,TGCGCCAGCAGCCTACGACAGGGACCTGAGGGGGCTGAAGCTTTCTTT
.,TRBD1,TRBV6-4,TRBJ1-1,CASSRDRENTEAFF,TGTGCCAGCAGTAGAGACAGGGAAAACACTGAAGCTTTCTTT
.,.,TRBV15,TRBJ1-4,CATSRDRTATNEKLFF,TGTGCCACCAGCAGAGATCGGACAGCAACTAATGAAAAACTGTTTTTT
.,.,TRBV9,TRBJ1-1,CASSLTGNTEAFF,TGTGCCAGCAGCCTAACCGGGAACACTGAAGCTTTCTTT
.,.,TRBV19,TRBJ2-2,CASSRAGSNTGELFF,TGTGCCAGTAGTCGGGCGGGGTCGAACACCGGGGAGCTGTTTTTT
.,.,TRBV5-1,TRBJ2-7,CASSKQGSYEQYF,TGCGCCAGCAGCAAACAGGGTTCCTACGAGCAGTACTTC